This TCR beta chain originates from a study of blood T cell repertoires in COVID-19. Study-level background: COVID-19 samples collected from the United States, Italy and Spain covered acute and convalescent phases.

The data were produced by immunoSEQ multiplex PCR, yet TCRdb's version contains in-frame clones alone and is incomplete. The table has about 36,000 clones, about nine tenths seen once. Trimming pared 7 bases from V and 0 bases from J, leaving 19 bases between. Germline-derived CDR1 and CDR2 are SNHLY and FYNNEI. The CDR3 has 17 residues. The sample taken for sequencing was peripheral blood. The source is a human donor in a cohort sampled during active COVID-19. The J gene is TRBJ1-3, the V gene TRBV2, with D perhaps matching TRBD1 (5 bases). CDR3 DNA: TGTGCCAGCACCCCTGAAGGAGGGGTCCTCTCTGGAAACACCATATATTTT. This sequence encodes CASTPEGGVLSGNTIYF.